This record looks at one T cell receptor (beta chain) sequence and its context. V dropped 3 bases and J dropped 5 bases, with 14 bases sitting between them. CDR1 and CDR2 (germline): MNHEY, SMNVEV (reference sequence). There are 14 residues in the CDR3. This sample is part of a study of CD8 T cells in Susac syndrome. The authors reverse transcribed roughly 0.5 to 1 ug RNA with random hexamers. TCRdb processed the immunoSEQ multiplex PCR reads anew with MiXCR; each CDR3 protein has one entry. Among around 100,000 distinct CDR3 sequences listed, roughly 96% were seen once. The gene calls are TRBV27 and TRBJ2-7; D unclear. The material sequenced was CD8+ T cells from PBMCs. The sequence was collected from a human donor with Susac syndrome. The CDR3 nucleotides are TGTGCCAGCAGTTTGGTTAGCCTTCCTAACGAGCAGTACTTC. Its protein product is CASSLVSLPNEQYF.